One T cell receptor beta chain is described in this entry. The antigen is undetermined. Other DNA sequences of this sample code for an identical CDR3. The sample comes from a study of shared clonotypes between healthy human individuals. Study-wide context: The study enrolled a couple of women and three men aged 18 to 49. Three plates were used per donor for CD4 naive, three for CD4 memory, two for CD8 naive and one for CD8 memory. The study, taken as a whole, reports: In contrast to clonotypes shared by all four donors, non-shared clonotypes had lower generation probabilities.

Looked up from germline, CDR1 is SGHNT and CDR2 is YYREEE (reference sequence). Trimming took off 5 bases at V and 3 bases at J, with 14 bases between the two ends. CDR3 size: 14 residues. Per sorted-subset replicate PCR, input was 150 to 250 ng DNA, representing tens of thousands of T cell genomes. Sequenced by immunoSEQ multiplex PCR; TCRdb stores in-frame clones only, minus some. The sample consists of approximately 2.1 million clones, about 92% of them appearing once. The chain links TRBV5-4 to TRBJ2-5; TRBD1 or TRBD2 may be the D gene (7 bases each). This TCR was recovered from a man between 18 and 35 years old in good health. Some clones in this sample may be carry-over from other donors' samples. The material sequenced was naive CD4+ T cells from PBMCs. Subset of the sample: CD45RA+ positively selected. This chain's CDR3 is CASSSGGTEETQYF. As DNA, the CDR3 is TGTGCCAGCAGTTCCGGGGGGACAGAAGAGACCCAGTACTTC.